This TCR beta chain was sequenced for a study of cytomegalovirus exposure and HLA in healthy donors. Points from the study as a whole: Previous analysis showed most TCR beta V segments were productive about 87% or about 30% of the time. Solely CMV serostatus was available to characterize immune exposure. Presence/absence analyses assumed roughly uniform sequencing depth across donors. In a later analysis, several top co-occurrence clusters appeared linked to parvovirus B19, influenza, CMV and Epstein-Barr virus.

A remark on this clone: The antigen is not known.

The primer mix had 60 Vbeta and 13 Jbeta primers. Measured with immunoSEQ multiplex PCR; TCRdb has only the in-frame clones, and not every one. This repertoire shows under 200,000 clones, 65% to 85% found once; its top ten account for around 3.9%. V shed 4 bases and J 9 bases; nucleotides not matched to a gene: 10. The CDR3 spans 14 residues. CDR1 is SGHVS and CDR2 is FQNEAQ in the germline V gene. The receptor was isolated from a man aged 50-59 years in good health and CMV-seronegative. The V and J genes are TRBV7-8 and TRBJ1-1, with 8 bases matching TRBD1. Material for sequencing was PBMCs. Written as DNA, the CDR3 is TGTGCCAGCAGCTCAGAGACAGGGGACTCTAAAGCTTTCTTT. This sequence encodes CASSSETGDSKAFF.